A selection of T cell receptor beta chains follows, all from one sample in a study of post-analysis software for immune sequencing data. Using its own MiXCR run on the PCR reads, TCRdb lists one record per CDR3 protein. The table lists roughly 540,000 distinct CDR3 sequences, about a third of them singletons. The source material was blood. These receptors were collected from a girl aged 2 to 17 with multiple sclerosis. Each CDR3 is given with its conserved first and last residue. The D gene is left open where the match is weak.

v_gene	j_gene	d_gene	CDR3aa
TRBV7-3	TRBJ2-1	.	CASSLTGGGLNEQFF
TRBV12-3/TRBV12-4	TRBJ2-1	.	CASSSTEGGRLQFF
TRBV7-2	TRBJ1-2	TRBD1	CASSPSTGRELYGYTF
TRBV5-1	TRBJ1-6	.	CASSLEGPNSPLHF
TRBV6-5	TRBJ1-1	.	CASSYFGTFEAFF
TRBV7-9	TRBJ2-3	.	CASSLFVGSRNTDTQYF
TRBV10-1	TRBJ2-3	.	CASSAGTDTQYF
TRBV3-1	TRBJ2-3	TRBD2	CASRLAGTSGPFRDTQYF
TRBV29-1	TRBJ1-2	TRBD1	CSGSQGAYGYTF
TRBV4-1	.	.	CASSQDWGGGKTQYF
TRBV25-1	TRBJ2-5	.	CASSESGWVGETKYF
TRBV28	TRBJ2-4	.	CASSLLVGENIQYF
TRBV6-5	TRBJ2-1	.	CASRNVDAGWGNEQFF
TRBV6-5	TRBJ2-7	.	CASSLGTGTEYF
TRBV29-1	TRBJ2-6	.	CSVVDLSGANVLTF
TRBV28	TRBJ2-7	.	CARTYEQYF
TRBV11-2	TRBJ2-3	.	CASSLDLGMAQYF
TRBV13	TRBJ1-2	.	CASSLTVGGYTF
TRBV2	TRBJ2-1	.	CASTLGVGNEQFF
TRBV6-5	TRBJ2-7	.	CASSYSSGTPYEQYF
TRBV20-1	TRBJ2-5	TRBD1	CSARTGQGRQETQYF
TRBV14	TRBJ1-4	.	CASSFAGVSEKLFF
TRBV4-1	TRBJ1-4	TRBD1	CASSHGDRGEKLFF
TRBV29-1	TRBJ1-5	.	CSVGGGASNQPQHF
TRBV20-1	.	.	CSARDLTEGRVDEQYF
TRBV12-3/TRBV12-4	TRBJ2-2	.	CASVVTNTGELFF
TRBV3-1	TRBJ2-2	TRBD2	CASSQDFGSGLGGGELFF
TRBV12-3/TRBV12-4	TRBJ1-2	TRBD1	CASSPTGDHYGYTF
TRBV2	TRBJ1-1	TRBD1	CASIPQGVYTEAFF
TRBV12-3/TRBV12-4	TRBJ2-1	.	CASSLGQGETQFF
TRBV3-1	TRBJ2-3	.	CASSQVVDTQYF
TRBV4-1	TRBJ2-4	TRBD2	CASSQSWASGGETTKNIQYF
TRBV20-1	TRBJ2-1	.	CSSAYLDLLGNEQFF